This T cell receptor beta chain is from a study of control samples from healthy donors and cancer patients. V lost 2 bases to trimming and J lost 5 bases; unmatched junction nucleotides: 4. From germline, CDR1 is MNHEY and CDR2 SVGAGI. The CDR3 runs 15 residues. The table came from immunoSEQ multiplex PCR; TCRdb's copy has only in-frame clones and leaves some out. The sample consists of more than 85,000 clones, 90% of them appearing once. Sequenced input: blood. V usage is TRBV6-5 and J usage is TRBJ1-1; 11 bases line up with TRBD1. This receptor was taken from a human donor in good health. The donor label of this sample is uncertain. The CDR3 spells CASSYGTGGGTEAFF. Written as DNA, the CDR3 is TGTGCCAGCAGTTACGGGACAGGGGGAGGAACTGAAGCTTTCTTT.